What follows are 18 T cell receptor beta chains derived from one specimen sequenced in a study of Ad26.COV2.S vaccination and SARS-CoV-2 variants. Clones were read by immunoSEQ multiplex PCR, and TCRdb kept only the in-frame ones, dropping some. The data show about 400,000 clones, with over 75% seen just once and 3.6% held by the top ten. As to treatment: approximately 18 received Ad26.COV2.S at low or high dose, single or two shots; about 5 received placebo; per-sample allocation not given. The samples were gathered on day 63 after the first injection of vaccine or placebo. Sequenced material: peripheral blood, taken in a trial of Ad26.COV2.S vaccine versus placebo. Receptors originate from a person aged 18-65 years who received the Ad26.COV2.S COVID-19 vaccine or a placebo.

The chain combines TRBV5-1 with TRBJ1-1; 7 positions match TRBD1. The CDR3 loop spans 14 amino acids. Germline CDR1 and CDR2: SGHRS and YFSETQ. J lost 6 bases, V lost 4 bases, and 9 bases had no gene match. The CDR3 bases are TGCGCCAGCAGCATGAGACAGGGCGACGCTGAAGCTTTCTTT. The encoded protein is CASSMRQGDAEAFF.

This chain uses TRBV6-5 with TRBJ2-7; D may match TRBD1 or TRBD2 (6 bases each). CDR3 size: 13 residues. The germline V gene has CDR1 MNHEY and CDR2 SVGAGI. V lost 0 bases and J 5 bases, leaving 8 bases between the germline ends. The CDR3 DNA is TGTGCCAGCAGTTACTCGAGGGGGGACGAGCAGTACTTC. Translating gives CASSYSRGDEQYF.

V and J are TRBV27 and TRBJ1-5; D is undetermined. This CDR3 has 15 amino acids. V gave up 2 bases and J gave up 2 bases, with 10 bases separating them. The germline V gene has CDR1 MNHEY and CDR2 SMNVEV (reference sequence). This CDR3 is CASSLGGAGNQPQHF. The CDR3 nucleotides are TGTGCCAGCAGTTTAGGCGGAGCGGGCAATCAGCCCCAGCATTTT.

The CDR3 DNA follows: TGTGCCAGCAGCTACGACAGAGTTGAGCAGTTCTTC. As protein: CASSYDRVEQFF. The J gene is TRBJ2-1, the V gene TRBV11-2, with D possibly being TRBD1 (5 bases). Trimming took 4 bases from V and 9 from J, leaving 10 bases between them. Germline loops: CDR1 SGHAT, CDR2 FQNNGV. The length of the CDR3 is 12 residues.

The CDR3 sequence: CASSWVADEQYF. CDR3 sequence (DNA): TGTGCCAGCAGCTGGGTTGCAGACGAGCAGTACTTC. The chain recombines TRBV5-6 with TRBJ2-7, with D unclear. The germline V and J ends were trimmed by 3 bases and 5 bases, with 9 bases remaining between them. CDR1 and CDR2 from the germline V gene are SGHDT and YYEEEE. There are 12 residues in the CDR3.

The chain recombines TRBV4-1 with TRBJ1-5; possible D gene TRBD1, 5 bases. CDR3 length: 14 amino acids. Trimming pared 0 bases from V and 5 bases from J, leaving 8 bases between. Germline CDR1 reads MGHRA; CDR2 reads YSYEKL. CDR3 nucleotides: TGCGCCAGCAGCCAAGACCAGACAGATCAGCCCCAGCATTTT. Protein sequence: CASSQDQTDQPQHF.

The chain carries TRBV28 and TRBJ2-1, with 8 positions matching TRBD1. This CDR3 has 15 amino acids. Germline V gives CDR1 MDHEN, CDR2 SYDVKM. V lost 6 bases, J lost 4 bases, and 8 bases stayed unmatched. The CDR3 region is CASSRRDRLYNEQFF. The CDR3 region has the DNA TGTGCCAGCAGCCGCCGGGACAGGTTATACAATGAGCAGTTCTTC. Supplemented by reference TRBV28 and TRBJ2-1, the full variable domain reads DVKVTQSSRYLVKRTGEKVFLECVQDMDHENMFWYRQDPGLGLRLIYFSYDVKMKEKGDIPEGYSVSREKKERFSLILESASTNQTSMYLCASSRRDRLYNEQFFGPGTRLTVL.

The CDR3 DNA reads as TGTGCCAGCAGCCCACGAAACGGGGGAGACACCGGGGAGCTGTTTTTT. Its translation is CASSPRNGGDTGELFF. The chain uses TRBV7-9 and TRBJ2-2; possible D gene TRBD2, 6 bases. V was trimmed by 5 bases and J by 3 bases, leaving 16 bases between them. The CDR3 contains 16 residues. Germline assignment: CDR1 SEHNR and CDR2 FQNEAQ (reference sequence).

This sequence joins TRBV6-5 and TRBJ1-2, with D perhaps TRBD1 (6 bases). V lost 0 bases to trimming and J lost 2 bases, with 10 bases between them. CDR3 length: 15 residues. Per the germline V gene, CDR1 is MNHEY and CDR2 is SVGAGI. The CDR3: CASSYSGRGNYGYTF. The CDR3 DNA reads TGTGCCAGCAGTTACTCGGGCAGGGGAAACTATGGCTACACCTTC.

This clone has a handful of counts. The chain employs TRBV27 and TRBJ2-7; 8 bases map to TRBD1. The CDR3 is 15 residues long. Looked up from germline, CDR1 is MNHEY and CDR2 is SMNVEV (reference sequence). With 5 bases clipped from V and 1 base from J, the junction kept 7 bases outside the gene matches. CDR3 in DNA: TGTGCCAGCAGTCCCTCCCGGGACAGGTCCTACGAGCAGTACTTC. Amino acid sequence: CASSPSRDRSYEQYF.

This chain uses TRBV11-3 with TRBJ2-7, with 9 positions matching TRBD1. The length of the CDR3 is 13 residues. The V and J ends lost 6 bases and 3 bases, in that order; junction bases with no gene match: 3. Germline V gene data show CDR1 as SGHNT and CDR2 as YENEEA. CDR3 sequence (DNA): TGTGCCAGCAGTCAGACAGGGGGCTACGAGCAGTACTTC. Translating gives CASSQTGGYEQYF.

This clone has a single count. The rearrangement joins TRBV11-2 to TRBJ2-5, with D hard to call. V was pared by 1 base and J by 3 bases, with 9 bases between. Germline CDR1 is SGHAT and CDR2 is FQNNGV. The CDR3 extends over 14 amino acids. The CDR3 DNA follows: TGTGCCAGCAGCTTAGTTTACTCTGAAGAGACCCAGTACTTC. Protein: CASSLVYSEETQYF.

The gene calls are TRBV6-5 and TRBJ2-1; D is possibly TRBD2 (5 bases). The germline gives CDR1 MNHEY, CDR2 SVGAGI. V lost 6 bases and J 13 bases, leaving 22 bases between the germline ends. The length of the CDR3 is 14 residues. The CDR3 DNA reads as TGTGCCAGCAGCAAGGACTGGAACAATTTCTTCCAGTTCTTC. This sequence encodes CASSKDWNNFFQFF.

CDR3 region: CASMRGLGNEKLFF. CDR3 bases: TGTGCCAGCATGAGAGGTTTGGGAAATGAAAAACTGTTTTTT. The chain joins TRBV2 to TRBJ1-4; D uncertain. Germline CDR1 reads SNHLY; CDR2 reads FYNNEI. This CDR3 region has 14 residues. V lost 7 bases to trimming and J lost 5 bases, with 14 bases between them.

The chain is built from TRBV28 and TRBJ1-5; possible D gene TRBD1, 6 bases. The V end was cut by 3 bases, the J end by 9 bases, with 12 bases between. Looked up from germline, CDR1 is MDHEN and CDR2 is SYDVKM. The CDR3 sequence is 13 residues long. This CDR3 is CASSFRGASPQHF. The DNA of the CDR3 is TGTGCCAGCAGTTTTAGGGGGGCCTCGCCCCAGCATTTT. The variable domain in full, completed from reference TRBV28 and TRBJ1-5, reads DVKVTQSSRYLVKRTGEKVFLECVQDMDHENMFWYRQDPGLGLRLIYFSYDVKMKEKGDIPEGYSVSREKKERFSLILESASTNQTSMYLCASSFRGASPQHFGDGTRLSIL.

The table lists this clone with a few counts. The rearrangement joins TRBV19 to TRBJ2-7, with D unresolved. CDR1 and CDR2 (germline): LNHDA, SQIVND (reference sequence). The V gene lost 3 bases and the J gene lost 2 bases, with 11 bases spanning the gap. The CDR3 runs to 14 residues. The CDR3 DNA follows: TGTGCCAGTAGTATCGGCGGAACAACCTACGAGCAGTACTTC. Amino acid sequence: CASSIGGTTYEQYF.

This chain uses TRBV12-3 or TRBV12-4 with TRBJ1-2; D unclear. V lost 1 base and J 5 bases, leaving 5 bases between the germline ends. This CDR3 contains 12 residues. CDR3 sequence: CASSLEAYGYTF. In DNA, the CDR3 is TGTGCCAGCAGTTTAGAGGCATATGGCTACACCTTC.

The chain recombines TRBV30 with TRBJ2-5; D unresolved. V was trimmed by 4 bases and J by 4 bases, leaving 13 bases between them. The CDR3 covers 13 residues. Germline V gene data show CDR1 as GTSNPN and CDR2 as SVGIG (reference sequence). CDR3 DNA: TGTGCCTGGAATGGGTACGAACTAGAGACCCAGTACTTC. Translation: CAWNGYELETQYF.